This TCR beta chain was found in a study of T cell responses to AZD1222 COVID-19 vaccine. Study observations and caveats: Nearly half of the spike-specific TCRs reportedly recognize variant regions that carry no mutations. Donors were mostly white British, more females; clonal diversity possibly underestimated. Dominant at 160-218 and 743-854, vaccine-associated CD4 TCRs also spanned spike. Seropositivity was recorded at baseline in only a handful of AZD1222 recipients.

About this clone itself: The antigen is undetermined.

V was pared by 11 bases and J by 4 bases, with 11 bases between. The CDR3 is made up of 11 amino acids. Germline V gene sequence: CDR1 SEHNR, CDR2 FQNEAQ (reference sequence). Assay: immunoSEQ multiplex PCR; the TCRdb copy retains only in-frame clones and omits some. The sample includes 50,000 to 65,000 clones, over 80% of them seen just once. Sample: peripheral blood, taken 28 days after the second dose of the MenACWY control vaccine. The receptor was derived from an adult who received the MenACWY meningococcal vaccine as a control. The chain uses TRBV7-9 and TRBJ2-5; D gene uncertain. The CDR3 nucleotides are TGTGCCGGTGCGGCCTTAGAGACCCAGTACTTC. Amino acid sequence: CAGAALETQYF.